Below, 21 T cell receptor beta chains from the same sample are listed, as sequenced in a study of blood T cell repertoires in COVID-19. Clones were sequenced by immunoSEQ multiplex PCR, and TCRdb holds only the in-frame ones, with some missing. The sample consists of approximately 150,000 clones, around 80% of them appearing once. Sequencing used PBMCs or T cells enriched from blood (not recorded which). Source of these receptors: a man aged 40-55 years with acute COVID-19.

Written as DNA, the CDR3 is TGTGCCACCAGTGACAGAGCGGGAGGCTCCTACAATGAGCAGTTCTTC. This translates into CATSDRAGGSYNEQFF. V usage is TRBV24-1 and J usage is TRBJ2-1, with 9 bases that match TRBD2. The V gene end was trimmed by 4 bases and the J gene end by 0 bases; junction bases not matched to a gene: 3. The CDR3 spans 16 residues. CDR1 KGHDR and CDR2 SFDVKD come from the germline V gene.

This chain links TRBV18 with TRBJ2-1; 12 bases match TRBD2. CDR1 and CDR2 (germline): KGHSH, LQKENI. This CDR3 spans 16 amino acids. V was clipped by 2 bases and J by 9 bases; unmatched bases: 8. As DNA, the CDR3 is TGTGCCAGCTCACCAACTCTAGCGGGAGGGCTAAGTGAGCAGTTCTTC. Amino acid sequence: CASSPTLAGGLSEQFF.

The chain has TRBV11-2 and TRBJ2-1, with a tentative D call TRBD2 (6 bases). The CDR3 has 15 residues. Germline CDR1 is SGHAT and CDR2 is FQNNGV. With 5 bases removed from V and 9 bases from J, the gap between germline ends came to 20 bases. The CDR3 spells CASSGWGDSAGEQFF. Here the CDR3 DNA reads TGTGCCAGCAGCGGGTGGGGGGACTCCGCAGGTGAGCAGTTCTTC.

The V gene is TRBV12-2, the J gene TRBJ2-7; the table's TRBD2 call for D was not verified on the DNA. TRBV12-2 constitutes a pseudogene. The CDR3 totals 17 residues. CDR3 in DNA: TGTGCAAGTCGCTTAATACTGGAGACCAGCAGCTCCTACGAGCAGTACTTC. It specifies CASRLILETSSSYEQYF.

The rearrangement uses TRBV10-1 and TRBJ1-6; the D is unclear. Trimming stripped 6 bases from V and 9 bases from J, with 12 bases between. Germline-derived CDR1 and CDR2 are WNHNN and SYGVQD (reference sequence). This CDR3 spans 13 amino acids. CDR3 in amino acids: CASRREPGSPLHF. The CDR3 nucleotides are TGCGCCAGCAGGAGGGAACCCGGTTCACCCCTCCACTTT.

The rearrangement links TRBV6-5 to TRBJ2-7; weak D call: TRBD1 (6 bases). This CDR3 spans 13 amino acids. Germline lookup yields CDR1 MNHEY and CDR2 SVGAGI. Trimming cost V 6 bases and J 9 bases, with 18 bases left between them. The CDR3 DNA follows: TGTGCCAGCAGCACCGAGGGACAAAACGGGCAGTACTTC. It specifies CASSTEGQNGQYF.

The chain recombines TRBV28 with TRBJ2-2; 10 nucleotides align to TRBD1. CDR1 and CDR2 from the germline V gene are MDHEN and SYDVKM. Trimming cost V 4 bases and J 3 bases; bases outside gene matches: 2. CDR3 length: 15 residues. Written as DNA, the CDR3 is TGTGCCAGCAGTTCGGACAGGGGGGACACCGGGGAGCTGTTTTTT. It specifies CASSSDRGDTGELFF.

The V call is TRBV7-8, the J call TRBJ1-4; 7 positions match TRBD1. The germline gives CDR1 SGHVS, CDR2 FQNEAQ. There are 15 residues in the CDR3. The V gene end was trimmed by 2 bases and the J gene end by 8 bases; junction bases not matched to a gene: 8. The CDR3 spells CASSLYRGRREKLFF. The CDR3 nucleotides read TGTGCCAGCAGCTTATACAGGGGCCGAAGGGAAAAACTGTTTTTT.

A few counts support this clone. The chain carries TRBV19 and TRBJ1-3; D ambiguous. This CDR3 has 15 residues. The germline V and J ends were trimmed by 6 bases and 4 bases, with 16 bases remaining between them. Germline CDR1 and CDR2: LNHDA and SQIVND (reference sequence). CDR3 DNA sequence: TGTGCCAGTAGCCTCCCTCGAGGATCGGGAAACACCATATATTTT. Translated: CASSLPRGSGNTIYF.

This clone has just one count. Here the CDR3 reads CASSPPGGTYEQYF. The CDR3 DNA is TGTGCCAGCTCACCACCAGGGGGCACATACGAGCAGTACTTC. This chain links TRBV18 with TRBJ2-7, with TRBD1 matching over 7 bases. Germline CDR1 reads KGHSH; CDR2 reads LQKENI. The CDR3 contains 14 residues. J lost 4 bases, V lost 0 bases, and 3 bases had no gene match.

The rearrangement joins TRBV4-1 to TRBJ1-2; the D gene is possibly TRBD1 (5 bases). This CDR3 region has 15 residues. With 3 bases removed from V and 0 bases from J, the gap between germline ends came to 11 bases. Germline CDR1 reads MGHRA; CDR2 reads YSYEKL. The CDR3 sequence is CASSHDSGPNYGYTF. In DNA form, the CDR3 reads TGCGCCAGCAGCCACGACAGCGGGCCTAACTATGGCTACACCTTC.

The chain joins TRBV5-1 to TRBJ1-3, with D unresolved. CDR3 length equals 15 residues. In germline, CDR1 is SGHRS, CDR2 YFSETQ. Trimming pared 2 bases from V and 4 bases from J, leaving 13 bases between. The CDR3 spells CASSLDQGRGNTIYF. DNA of the CDR3: TGCGCCAGCAGCTTAGATCAAGGGAGGGGAAACACCATATATTTT.

CDR3 residues: CASSSYHEETQYF. The CDR3 bases are TGTGCCAGCAGCTCCTACCATGAGGAGACCCAGTACTTC. This rearrangement joins TRBV7-9 to TRBJ2-5; unclear D gene. CDR1 is SEHNR, CDR2 FQNEAQ, per germline (reference sequence). This CDR3 spans 13 amino acids. With 4 bases removed from V and 5 bases from J, the gap between germline ends came to 11 bases.

The rearrangement joins TRBV5-4 to TRBJ1-1; D ambiguous. Per the germline V gene, CDR1 is SGHNT and CDR2 is YYREEE (reference sequence). V lost 1 base and J 3 bases, leaving 7 bases between the germline ends. This CDR3 is built from 13 residues. The CDR3 DNA is TGTGCCAGCAGCTTGCTCGTAGACACTGAAGCTTTCTTT. It codes for CASSLLVDTEAFF.

This chain connects TRBV11-2 to TRBJ2-1, with a tentative D call TRBD2 (8 bases). CDR3 length: 18 residues. Trimming took off 3 bases at V and 1 base at J, with 19 bases between the two ends. Germline loops: CDR1 SGHAT, CDR2 FQNNGV. CDR3 sequence reads: CASSLQGGGRLSYNEQFF. CDR3 DNA: TGTGCCAGCAGCTTGCAAGGGGGCGGGAGGTTGTCCTACAATGAGCAGTTCTTC.

This clone has a single count. The chain employs TRBV6-5 and TRBJ2-3; D is perhaps TRBD1 (5 bases). V was cut by 5 bases and J by 2 bases, with 8 bases left in between. This CDR3 is 13 amino acids long. The germline gives CDR1 MNHEY, CDR2 SVGAGI. This CDR3 is CASSRGSTDTQYF. The CDR3 DNA sequence: TGTGCCAGCAGTAGGGGATCCACAGATACGCAGTATTTT.

This clone has just one count. The rearrangement joins TRBV4-2 to TRBJ1-6; D is perhaps TRBD1 (6 bases). The CDR3 runs 16 residues. CDR1 is LGHNA, CDR2 YNFKEQ, per germline. Trimming shortened V by 3 bases and J by 10 bases, and 19 bases separated the two germline ends. CDR3: CASSHNLQGSGSPLHF. The CDR3 DNA reads TGTGCCAGCAGCCATAATCTGCAGGGGTCTGGATCACCCCTCCACTTT.

The rearrangement uses TRBV6-1 and TRBJ1-1; no reliable D call. V lost 2 bases and J lost 2, with 12 bases in between. This CDR3 contains 15 residues. Germline CDR1 MNHNS, CDR2 SASEGT. In DNA, the CDR3 is TGTGCCAGCAGTGAATTAGGACTAAAAAACACTGAAGCTTTCTTT. It specifies CASSELGLKNTEAFF.

On this clone: Other DNA sequences in the same sample also yield this CDR3. The chain is built from TRBV11-3 and TRBJ2-3, with unresolved D. Trimming shortened V by 5 bases and J by 2 bases, and 8 bases separated the two germline ends. This CDR3 comprises 13 residues. Germline CDR1 SGHNT, CDR2 YENEEA. CDR3 DNA sequence: TGTGCCAGCAGCCTCCTTTTCACAGATACGCAGTATTTT. Translation gives CASSLLFTDTQYF.

The chain employs TRBV2 and TRBJ1-4, with D perhaps matching TRBD1 (6 bases). CDR3 length equals 15 residues. Germline CDR1 reads SNHLY; CDR2 reads FYNNEI. Trimming stripped 7 bases from V and 7 bases from J, with 19 bases between. CDR3 DNA sequence: TGTGCCAGCACCCTTGGGGGCACTGTCCGTGAAAAACTGTTTTTT. Its translation: CASTLGGTVREKLFF. The full variable domain, in which reference TRBV2 and TRBJ1-4 provide the parts outside the CDR3, is EPEVTQTPSHQVTQMGQEVILRCVPISNHLYFYWYRQILGQKVEFLVSFYNNEISEKSEIFDDQFSVERPDGSNFTLKIRSTKLEDSAMYFCASTLGGTVREKLFFGSGTQLSVL.

This clone was counted only a few times. The chain carries TRBV6-5 and TRBJ2-7; 7 bases line up with TRBD2. The J segment lost 3 bases and the V segment lost 8 bases, leaving 4 bases of the junction unmatched. The CDR3 contains 12 residues. Germline CDR1 and CDR2: MNHEY and SVGAGI. The CDR3 is CASSGGGYEQYF. CDR3 nucleotides: TGTGCCAGCTCGGGCGGGGGCTACGAGCAGTACTTC.